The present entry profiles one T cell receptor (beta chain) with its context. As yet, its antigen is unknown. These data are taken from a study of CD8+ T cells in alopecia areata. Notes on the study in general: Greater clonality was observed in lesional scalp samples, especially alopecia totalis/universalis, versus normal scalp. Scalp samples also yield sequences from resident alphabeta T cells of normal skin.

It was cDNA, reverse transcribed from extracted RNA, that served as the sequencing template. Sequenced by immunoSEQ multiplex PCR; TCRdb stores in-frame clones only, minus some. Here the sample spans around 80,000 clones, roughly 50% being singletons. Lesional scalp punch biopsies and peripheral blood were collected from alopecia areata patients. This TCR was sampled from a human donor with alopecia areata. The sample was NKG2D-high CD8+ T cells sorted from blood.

CDR3 DNA: TGTGCCTGGAGTGAATACACCCCCTCGGGGGAGCAGTACTTC. It encodes CAWSEYTPSGEQYF. V gene TRBV30 combines with J gene TRBJ2-7, with D tentatively TRBD2 (5 bases). V was cut by 1 base and J by 7 bases, with 17 bases left in between. CDR3 size: 14 residues. CDR1 and CDR2 (germline): GTSNPN, SVGIG (reference sequence).